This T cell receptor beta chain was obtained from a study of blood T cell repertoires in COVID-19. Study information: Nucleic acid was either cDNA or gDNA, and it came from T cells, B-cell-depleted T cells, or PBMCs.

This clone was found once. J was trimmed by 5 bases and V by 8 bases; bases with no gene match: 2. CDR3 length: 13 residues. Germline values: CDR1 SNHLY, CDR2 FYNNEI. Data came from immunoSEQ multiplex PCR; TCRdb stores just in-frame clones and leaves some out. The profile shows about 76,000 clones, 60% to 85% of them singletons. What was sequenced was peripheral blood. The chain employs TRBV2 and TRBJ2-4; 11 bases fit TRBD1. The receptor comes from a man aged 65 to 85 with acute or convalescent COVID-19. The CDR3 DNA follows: TGTGCCAGCGTGGGACAGGGGGAAAACATTCAGTACTTC. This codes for CASVGQGENIQYF. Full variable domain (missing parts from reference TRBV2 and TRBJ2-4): EPEVTQTPSHQVTQMGQEVILRCVPISNHLYFYWYRQILGQKVEFLVSFYNNEISEKSEIFDDQFSVERPDGSNFTLKIRSTKLEDSAMYFCASVGQGENIQYFGAGTRLSVL.